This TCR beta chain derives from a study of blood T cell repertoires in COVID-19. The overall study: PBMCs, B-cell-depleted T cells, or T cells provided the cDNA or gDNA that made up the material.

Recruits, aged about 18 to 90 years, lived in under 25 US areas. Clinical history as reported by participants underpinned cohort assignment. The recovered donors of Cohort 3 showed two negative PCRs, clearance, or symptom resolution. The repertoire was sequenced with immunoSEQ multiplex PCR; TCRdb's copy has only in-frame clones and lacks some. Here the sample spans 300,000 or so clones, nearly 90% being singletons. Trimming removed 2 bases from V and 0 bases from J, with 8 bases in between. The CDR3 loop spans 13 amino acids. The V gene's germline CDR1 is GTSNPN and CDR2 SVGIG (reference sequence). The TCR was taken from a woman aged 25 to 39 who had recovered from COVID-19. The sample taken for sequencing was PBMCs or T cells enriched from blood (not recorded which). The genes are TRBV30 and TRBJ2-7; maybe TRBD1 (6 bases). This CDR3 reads CAWSRTASYEQYF. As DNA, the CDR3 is TGTGCCTGGAGTCGGACAGCCTCCTACGAGCAGTACTTC. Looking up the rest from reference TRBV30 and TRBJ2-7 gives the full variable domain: SQTIHQWPATLVQPVGSPLSLECTVEGTSNPNLYWYRQAAGRGLQLLFYSVGIGQISSEVPQNLSASRPQDRQFILSSKKLLLSDSGFYLCAWSRTASYEQYFGPGTRLTVT.